This TCR beta chain was recorded in a study of T cells after yellow fever vaccination. Study-wide background: SMART-Seq v4 Ultra Low Input served to prepare low-cell-number fractions. Study-wide points: FACS-sorted repertoires could harbor abundant contaminating bulk-population clonotypes. Though it reached lower strength, the secondary response hit its peak faster, day 5 versus 15. Booster sampling recovered most clones from primary vaccination (under 97% CD4, over 75% CD8).

TCRdb fed the 5' RACE reads into MiXCR, producing one record per CDR3 protein. The profile shows hundreds of thousands of distinct CDR3 sequences, 18% of them singletons. In the case of this clonotype: The antigen remains undetermined.

Trimming left V 2 bases short and J 3 bases short, with 11 bases between. This CDR3 spans 13 amino acids. Per germline, CDR1 GTSNPN and CDR2 SVGIG (reference sequence). The material was PBMCs, obtained before the yellow fever booster vaccination. This TCR was sampled from a man aged 18 to 30 who received the YFV17D yellow fever vaccine. This chain uses TRBV30 with TRBJ2-7; D not resolved. CDR3 sequence reads: CAWSKKQNYEQYF. CDR3 DNA: TGTGCCTGGAGTAAAAAACAGAACTACGAGCAGTACTTC.